This entry features one TCR beta chain sequence. This sample was included in a study of technical replicates of blood from a few donors. There are 16 residues in the CDR3. V was shortened by 4 bases and J by 5 bases, with 21 bases between the two germline ends. Germline lookup yields CDR1 SGHNT and CDR2 YYREEE (reference sequence). The table came from immunoSEQ multiplex PCR; TCRdb's copy has only in-frame clones and leaves some out. The table lists around 100,000 clones, roughly 96% of them singletons. The sequence derives from a human donor in good health. Sequencing was carried out using T cells isolated from PBMCs. The chain has TRBV5-4 and TRBJ2-5; the D gene is possibly TRBD2 (5 bases). DNA of the CDR3: TGTGCCAGCAGCCTGCCCGGTGGGAGTTCATTGGAGACCCAGTACTTC. Protein: CASSLPGGSSLETQYF.